Presented here are 9 T cell receptor beta chains from one specimen sequenced in a study of regulatory T cells in long-lasting Graves disease. Library construction for TCR beta used iRepertoire HTBI primers and Arm-PCR of CDR3 regions. TCRdb re-analysed the multiplex PCR reads in MiXCR, keeping a single row per CDR3 protein. The sample holds around 500,000 distinct CDR3 sequences; about 14% are singletons and the top ten take roughly a tenth. The time point here: newly diagnosed GD, antithyroid drugs for less than 3 months. PBMCs provided the RNA from which the TCR library was made. The sample also formed part of further work on T cells in Graves' hyperthyroidism and ophthalmopathy.

The specimen comprised peripheral blood mononuclear cells (PBMCs), sampled at new diagnosis, from a patient treated with antithyroid drugs. Source of these receptors: a man aged 25-45 years with Graves disease.

The chain links TRBV6-2 or TRBV6-3 to TRBJ1-4; D uncertain. Trimming shortened V by 5 bases and J by 8 bases, and 18 bases separated the two germline ends. There are 15 residues in the CDR3. Germline CDR1 and CDR2: MNHEY and SVGEGT. In DNA form, the CDR3 reads TGTGCCAGCAGTCGCTATCTGAGGCGGAACGAAAAACTGTTTTTT. Protein: CASSRYLRRNEKLFF.

In this sample, this clonotype turned up once. A much more abundant neighbour one base away suggests this may be a read error. This chain links TRBV29-1 with TRBJ2-1; 12 bases line up with TRBD2. Germline CDR1 reads SQVTM; CDR2 reads ANQGSEA. This CDR3 has 14 residues. The CDR3 nucleotides are TGCAGTGCTAGGCGACTAGCGGGAGTAGTGGTGCGGTTTTTC. It specifies CSARRLAGVVVRFF.

This clonotype appeared many times. The chain carries TRBV30 and TRBJ2-7, with TRBD1 as a possible D gene (8 bases). V lost 7 bases to trimming and J lost 2 bases, with 15 bases between them. The CDR3 sequence is 13 residues long. The germline gives CDR1 GTSNPN, CDR2 SVGIG (reference sequence). The DNA for the CDR3 is TGTGCCTCGGCACAGGGGGGGGCCTACGAGCAGTACTTC. It codes for CASAQGGAYEQYF.

This clonotype has at least ten counts. V gene TRBV12-3 or TRBV12-4 combines with J gene TRBJ2-4; weak D call: TRBD2 (5 bases). Trimming pared 5 bases from V and 0 bases from J, leaving 17 bases between. The CDR3 runs 17 residues. The CDR3 DNA sequence: TGTGCCAGCAGTCCTCGGGGTGGGCGTGAAGCCAAAAACATTCAGTACTTC. Encoded protein: CASSPRGGREAKNIQYF.

The sample holds many counts of this clonotype. V gene TRBV12-3 or TRBV12-4 combines with J gene TRBJ2-5; D gene uncertain. Trimming pared 5 bases from V and 5 bases from J, leaving 21 bases between. The CDR3 is 16 amino acids. The CDR3 DNA follows: TGTGCCAGCAGTACCGACACCTTAGTTGGTCGTGAGACCCAGTACTTC. Protein sequence: CASSTDTLVGRETQYF.

V gene TRBV19 combines with J gene TRBJ1-6, with D uncertain. With 5 bases removed from V and 13 bases from J, the gap between germline ends came to 15 bases. Germline V lookup: CDR1 LNHDA, CDR2 SQIVND (reference sequence). The CDR3 runs 13 residues. The DNA of the CDR3 is TGTGCCAGTAGTGAGCAGGAGATTCATCCCCTCCACTTT. It encodes CASSEQEIHPLHF.

In its sample, this clonotype was seen a few times. For the CDR3, the DNA is TGTGCCAGCAGCTTTCTTCAATCGGCCGGGGGGACAGAGACCCAGTACTTC. Its protein is CASSFLQSAGGTETQYF. The genes are TRBV5-8 and TRBJ2-5, with 7 positions matching TRBD2. V shed 2 bases, J shed 4 bases, and the junction held 14 bases outside the gene matches. CDR1 is SGHTS and CDR2 is YDEGEE in the germline V gene. The CDR3 has 17 residues.

This clonotype was observed at least ten times. The chain couples TRBV20-1 to TRBJ2-5; D call uncertain. Germline assignment: CDR1 DFQATT and CDR2 SNEGSKA (reference sequence). Trimming stripped 0 bases from V and 0 bases from J, with 14 bases between. CDR3 length: 16 amino acids. CDR3 sequence: CSARDLSALHQETQYF. The CDR3 DNA is TGCAGTGCTAGAGATCTGTCGGCCCTGCACCAAGAGACCCAGTACTTC.

This clonotype was detected only a few times. The chain links TRBV12-3 or TRBV12-4 to TRBJ2-4; 7 bases map to TRBD1. This CDR3 comprises 14 residues. The ends lost 7 bases at V and 10 bases at J; junction bases unmatched: 13. The CDR3 DNA sequence: TGTGCCAGCACCCGTGACAGGGTCGAGGGGATTCAGTACTTC. As protein: CASTRDRVEGIQYF.